Below are 6 T cell receptor beta chains sequenced from a single sample in a study of technical replicates of blood from a handful of donors. Data came from immunoSEQ multiplex PCR; TCRdb stores just in-frame clones and leaves some out. The sample has about 89,000 clones, 94% seen once. Sequenced input: T cells isolated from PBMCs. These receptor sequences come from a human donor in good health.

The chain recombines TRBV7-2 with TRBJ2-7; 12 bases are a match to TRBD2. The CDR3 contains 15 residues. V lost 6 bases, J lost 0 bases, and 3 bases stayed unmatched. Germline V gene lookup returns CDR1 SGHTA and CDR2 FQGNSA. The CDR3, as DNA: TGTGCCAGCAGATGGGGACTAGCGGGCTCCTACGAGCAGTACTTC. This sequence encodes CASRWGLAGSYEQYF. Based on the CDR3 plus reference TRBV7-2 and TRBJ2-7, the full variable domain is GAGVSQSPSNKVTEKGKDVELRCDPISGHTALYWYRQSLGQGLEFLIYFQGNSAPDKSGLPSDRFSAERTGGSVSTLTIQRTQQEDSAVYLCASRWGLAGSYEQYFGPGTRLTVT.

The V gene is TRBV5-1, the J gene TRBJ2-3; 8 bases are a match to TRBD2. This CDR3 is built from 16 residues. Germline trimming cut 4 bases from V and 3 bases from J; bases unmatched to any gene: 10. In germline, CDR1 is SGHRS, CDR2 YFSETQ. The CDR3: CASSPSGSGVTDTQYF. The CDR3 nucleotides are TGCGCCAGCAGCCCCTCGGGTAGCGGGGTAACAGATACGCAGTATTTT.

The chain joins TRBV6-1 to TRBJ1-5; D might be TRBD1 (6 bases). The length of the CDR3 is 18 residues. The germline V gene has CDR1 MNHNS and CDR2 SASEGT. Trimming took off 1 base at V and 3 bases at J, with 19 bases between the two ends. CDR3 sequence (DNA): TGTGCCAGCAGTGAAGGAGTGGGGGCAGCAAACTTCAATCAGCCCCAGCATTTT. Amino acids: CASSEGVGAANFNQPQHF.

The rearrangement joins TRBV29-1 to TRBJ1-2; D unclear. This CDR3 contains 13 residues. Germline-derived CDR1 and CDR2 are SQVTM and ANQGSEA. Trimming removed 8 bases at V and 2 bases at J, with 15 bases between. CDR3 sequence (DNA): TGCAGCTTATCCGACGGAGTGAACTATGGCTACACCTTC. Its protein product is CSLSDGVNYGYTF.

V usage is TRBV7-6 and J usage is TRBJ1-4, with 8 bases fitting TRBD1. CDR1 is SGHVS, CDR2 FNYEAQ, per germline. This CDR3 spans 13 amino acids. After removal of 6 bases from V and 5 bases from J, the junction contained 2 bases not matched to a gene. CDR3 in amino acids: CASRRTGNEKLFF. The CDR3 DNA follows: TGTGCCAGCAGGAGGACAGGGAATGAAAAACTGTTTTTT.

The V and J genes are TRBV7-9 and TRBJ2-1; tentatively, D is TRBD2 (6 bases). The CDR3 totals 15 residues. Trimming shortened V by 0 bases and J by 7 bases, and 13 bases separated the two germline ends. CDR1 and CDR2 from the germline V gene are SEHNR and FQNEAQ (reference sequence). In DNA, the CDR3 is TGTGCCAGCAGCTTAGCACGGGTAGGGAGGAATGAGCAGTTCTTC. Its translation: CASSLARVGRNEQFF.